These 13 T cell receptor beta chains share one sample of origin, sequenced in a study of identifying expanded T cells in peripheral blood. Here immunoSEQ multiplex PCR was the method, and the copy in TCRdb shows in-frame clones only, minus some. Here the sample spans some 81,000 clones, about four fifths being singletons. The sequencing sample was made of blood. The receptors derive from a person aged 18 to 70 in good health.

This clone was observed a handful of times. This CDR3 reads CATTDGYGYTF. CDR3 DNA: TGTGCCACCACAGATGGCTATGGCTACACCTTC. This chain joins TRBV10-3 and TRBJ1-2; no clear D gene. V was shortened by 10 bases and J by 4 bases, with 10 bases between the two germline ends. The germline V gene encodes CDR1 ENHRY and CDR2 SYGVKD. The CDR3 is 11 residues long.

A single count supports this clone. One junction end disagrees with the germline gene, perhaps due to a read error. V gene TRBV7-7 combines with J gene TRBJ2-1; 7 bases line up with TRBD2. The CDR3 length is 15 residues. The germline V gene has CDR1 SSHAT and CDR2 FNYEAQ (reference sequence). This CDR3 reads CASSLTQSGINEQFF. The DNA of the CDR3 is TGTGCTAGCAGCTTAACACAAAGCGGGATCAATGAGCAGTTCTTC. The full variable domain, its missing parts supplied by reference TRBV7-7 and TRBJ2-1, is GAGVSQSPRYKVTKRGQDVTLRCDPISSHATLYWYQQALGQGPEFLTYFNYEAQPDKSGLPSDRFSAERPEGSISTLTIQRTEQRDSAMYRCASSLTQSGINEQFFGPGTRLTVL.

The chain is built from TRBV4-2 and TRBJ1-2; TRBD1 agrees at 7 bases. Per the germline V gene, CDR1 is LGHNA and CDR2 is YNFKEQ. V dropped 1 base and J dropped 4; count of bases not matched to a gene: 6. This CDR3 contains 15 residues. CDR3 amino acids: CASSQGRGQSYGYTF. CDR3 bases: TGTGCCAGCAGCCAAGGTCGGGGACAGAGCTATGGCTACACCTTC.

The chain carries TRBV28 and TRBJ1-5; D unresolved. Germline assignment: CDR1 MDHEN and CDR2 SYDVKM. This CDR3 contains 19 residues. V gave up 2 bases and J gave up 0 bases, with 20 bases separating them. The CDR3 spells CASSLARKGGIGSNQPQHF. CDR3 nucleotide sequence: TGTGCCAGCAGTTTAGCCCGAAAAGGAGGGATCGGTAGCAATCAGCCCCAGCATTTT. Combining the CDR3 with reference TRBV28 and TRBJ1-5 gives the whole variable domain DVKVTQSSRYLVKRTGEKVFLECVQDMDHENMFWYRQDPGLGLRLIYFSYDVKMKEKGDIPEGYSVSREKKERFSLILESASTNQTSMYLCASSLARKGGIGSNQPQHFGDGTRLSIL.

The V gene is TRBV28, the J gene TRBJ1-3; D is uncertain. Per the germline V gene, CDR1 is MDHEN and CDR2 is SYDVKM. The V end lost 4 bases, the J end lost 0 bases, and 10 bases lay between the germline ends. There are 15 residues in the CDR3. CDR3 DNA: TGTGCCAGCAGTTCCACGGGGAGCTCTGGAAACACCATATATTTT. Its translation: CASSSTGSSGNTIYF. The whole variable domain, filled in from reference TRBV28 and TRBJ1-3, reads DVKVTQSSRYLVKRTGEKVFLECVQDMDHENMFWYRQDPGLGLRLIYFSYDVKMKEKGDIPEGYSVSREKKERFSLILESASTNQTSMYLCASSSTGSSGNTIYFGEGSWLTVV.

This clone has just a few counts. DNA of the CDR3: TGTGCCAGCAGCCCCTTGGTCGGGGAAGGGGAGCTGTTTTTT. Translated: CASSPLVGEGELFF. The chain links TRBV11-1 to TRBJ2-2, with D possibly TRBD2 on 5 matching bases. Trimming left V 5 bases short and J 8 bases short, with 15 bases between. This CDR3 is 14 amino acids long. The V gene's germline CDR1 is SGHAT and CDR2 FQDESV (reference sequence).

This sequence joins TRBV9 and TRBJ2-1, with TRBD2 identical over 8 bases. CDR3 length: 17 residues. CDR1 and CDR2 from the germline V gene are SGDLS and YYNGEE. Trimming cost V 4 bases and J 0 bases; bases outside gene matches: 9. CDR3 loop: CASSTSLSGSSYNEQFF. Written as DNA, the CDR3 is TGTGCCAGCAGCACTTCCCTAAGCGGGAGCTCCTACAATGAGCAGTTCTTC. Full variable domain (rest looked up from reference TRBV9 and TRBJ2-1): DSGVTQTPKHLITATGQRVTLRCSPRSGDLSVYWYQQSLDQGLQFLIQYYNGEERAKGNILERFSAQQFPDLHSELNLSSLELGDSALYFCASSTSLSGSSYNEQFFGPGTRLTVL.

The rearrangement uses TRBV5-1 and TRBJ2-1; tentatively, D is TRBD2 (5 bases). The V end lost 0 bases, the J end lost 0 bases, and 13 bases lay between the germline ends. The germline V gene has CDR1 SGHRS and CDR2 YFSETQ. The length of the CDR3 is 17 residues. CDR3 DNA: TGCGCCAGCAGCTTGGTATTAGCGTCGAGCTCCTACAATGAGCAGTTCTTC. It encodes CASSLVLASSSYNEQFF. Full variable domain (remainder filled in from reference TRBV5-1 and TRBJ2-1): KAGVTQTPRYLIKTRGQQVTLSCSPISGHRSVSWYQQTPGQGLQFLFEYFSETQRNKGNFPGRFSGRQFSNSRSEMNVSTLELGDSALYLCASSLVLASSSYNEQFFGPGTRLTVL.

The chain links TRBV25-1 to TRBJ1-2, with TRBD1 as a possible D gene (5 bases). V was cut by 11 bases and J by 5 bases, with 18 bases left in between. Germline values: CDR1 MGHDK, CDR2 SYGVNS. The CDR3 sequence is 13 residues long. CDR3 region: CAGGRGRRYGYTF. The DNA for the CDR3 is TGTGCCGGCGGGAGGGGACGGCGGTATGGCTACACCTTC.

In its sample, this clone was seen a few times. This rearrangement joins TRBV5-6 to TRBJ2-7; D perhaps matches TRBD1 (5 bases). CDR1 and CDR2 from the germline V gene are SGHDT and YYEEEE. The CDR3 runs to 12 residues. V dropped 1 base and J dropped 3 bases, with 5 bases sitting between them. The CDR3 DNA reads as TGTGCCAGCAGCTTGACAGGCTACGAGCAGTACTTC. Its protein is CASSLTGYEQYF.

Comment on this clone: Its ends do not fully match the called genes, so a read error is possible. The chain uses TRBV4-3 and TRBJ2-7; tentatively, D is TRBD1 or TRBD2 (6 bases each). Looked up from germline, CDR1 is LGHNA and CDR2 is YSLEER. This CDR3 region has 16 residues. CDR3 residues: CASSLTAVRQDYEQCF. CDR3 nucleotide sequence: TGCGCCAGCAGCCTTACCGCCGTGAGACAGGACTACGAGCAGTGCTTC.

This chain links TRBV6-1 with TRBJ2-2, with D possibly matching TRBD2 (6 bases). Germline V lookup: CDR1 MNHNS, CDR2 SASEGT. V was trimmed by 7 bases and J by 5 bases, leaving 17 bases between them. The CDR3 runs to 15 residues. The CDR3 DNA follows: TGTGCCAGCACCTATGGGGGGATAGGAACCGGGGAGCTGTTTTTT. Protein sequence: CASTYGGIGTGELFF.

The chain couples TRBV5-4 to TRBJ2-5; 8 bases match TRBD1. V lost 1 base to trimming and J lost 3 bases; unmatched junction nucleotides: 2. This CDR3 has 14 amino acids. Germline V gene lookup returns CDR1 SGHNT and CDR2 YYREEE (reference sequence). The CDR3, as DNA: TGTGCCAGCAGCTTGACAGGGGGTAAAGAGACCCAGTACTTC. Its translation: CASSLTGGKETQYF. Together with reference TRBV5-4 and TRBJ2-5, the CDR3 gives the full variable domain: ETGVTQSPTHLIKTRGQQVTLRCSSQSGHNTVSWYQQALGQGPQFIFQYYREEENGRGNFPPRFSGLQFPNYSSELNVNALELDDSALYLCASSLTGGKETQYFGPGTRLLVL.